This is a list of T cell receptor beta chains from one sample in a study of shared clonotypes between healthy human individuals. The repertoire was sequenced with immunoSEQ multiplex PCR; TCRdb's copy has only in-frame clones and lacks some. There are millions of clones in the sample; 93% occur only once, and 1.7% lies in the top ten. The material sequenced was naive CD8+ T cells from PBMCs. These receptors were taken from a man aged 18 to 30 in good health. Some clones in this sample may be carry-over from other donors' samples. The CDR3 runs from the conserved cysteine through the conserved F or W. Fields, in order: J gene, V gene, CDR3 protein.

J gene: TRBJ2-5; V gene: TRBV5-1; CDR3 protein: CASSFASGTQETQYF
J gene: TRBJ1-1; V gene: TRBV28; CDR3 protein: CASSPRSGTPEAFF
J gene: TRBJ1-1; V gene: TRBV19; CDR3 protein: CASSAWNTEAFF
J gene: TRBJ2-1; V gene: TRBV4-3; CDR3 protein: CASSQPSNNEQFF
J gene: TRBJ2-1; V gene: TRBV27; CDR3 protein: CASSFPGNEQFF
J gene: TRBJ2-1; V gene: TRBV5-4; CDR3 protein: CASSTRAYNEQFF
J gene: TRBJ2-2; V gene: TRBV13; CDR3 protein: CASSLVVTGELFF
J gene: TRBJ1-2; V gene: TRBV6-1; CDR3 protein: CASSEDGGLHYGYTF
J gene: TRBJ2-5; V gene: TRBV9; CDR3 protein: CASSVAGGPFQETQYF
J gene: TRBJ2-3; V gene: TRBV19; CDR3 protein: CASSTIGTDTQYF
J gene: TRBJ2-1; V gene: TRBV30; CDR3 protein: CAWSATRMTGDYNEQFF
J gene: TRBJ2-7; V gene: TRBV9; CDR3 protein: CASSLGGPSSYEQYF
J gene: -; V gene: TRBV7-9; CDR3 protein: CASSSEMGIPPYEQYF
J gene: TRBJ2-7; V gene: TRBV27; CDR3 protein: CASSLSSAGRTYEQYF
J gene: TRBJ2-1; V gene: TRBV11-3; CDR3 protein: CASSLSPFNEQFF
J gene: TRBJ1-2; V gene: TRBV10-3; CDR3 protein: CAISESRVDGYTF
J gene: TRBJ2-6; V gene: TRBV4-3; CDR3 protein: CASSQVLAGTGANVLTF
J gene: TRBJ2-6; V gene: TRBV6-5; CDR3 protein: CASSYRFSGANVLTF
J gene: TRBJ2-2; V gene: TRBV27; CDR3 protein: CASSLSWASGNTGELFF
J gene: TRBJ2-1; V gene: TRBV4-3; CDR3 protein: CASSQDVSRARDEQFF
J gene: TRBJ2-1; V gene: TRBV30; CDR3 protein: CAWSTERGAYNEQFF
J gene: TRBJ2-1; V gene: TRBV7-9; CDR3 protein: CASSRASEQFF
J gene: TRBJ2-3; V gene: TRBV5-8; CDR3 protein: CASSLAGGVDTQYF
J gene: TRBJ1-5; V gene: TRBV2; CDR3 protein: CASSDRGRNQPQHF
J gene: TRBJ2-5; V gene: TRBV19; CDR3 protein: CASSTRGQRETQYF
J gene: TRBJ1-5; V gene: TRBV29-1; CDR3 protein: CSQHSGQAECTGNQPQHF
J gene: TRBJ1-4; V gene: TRBV25-1; CDR3 protein: CASSERAGSEEKLFF
J gene: TRBJ2-5; V gene: TRBV10-3; CDR3 protein: CATLDSHRGETQYF
J gene: TRBJ1-5; V gene: TRBV27; CDR3 protein: CASSLSAGDSNQPQHF
J gene: TRBJ2-1; V gene: TRBV11-3; CDR3 protein: CASRGTPQIGGEQFF
J gene: TRBJ2-5; V gene: TRBV7-9; CDR3 protein: CASSSSKGLRETQYF
J gene: TRBJ2-7; V gene: TRBV7-9; CDR3 protein: CASSPSGAVYEQYF
J gene: TRBJ1-1; V gene: TRBV7-2; CDR3 protein: CASSFWGNTEAFF
J gene: TRBJ2-7; V gene: TRBV7-8; CDR3 protein: CASSWPGQGAESEQYF
J gene: TRBJ1-5; V gene: TRBV27; CDR3 protein: CASSLSLGESNQPQHF
J gene: TRBJ2-2; V gene: TRBV2; CDR3 protein: CASSEAPGTGELFF
J gene: TRBJ1-2; V gene: TRBV4-3; CDR3 protein: CASSQAFGGNYGYTF
J gene: TRBJ1-5; V gene: TRBV27; CDR3 protein: CASSLSPYQPQHF
J gene: TRBJ2-1; V gene: TRBV7-9; CDR3 protein: CASSPDSLEFF
J gene: TRBJ2-7; V gene: TRBV6-5; CDR3 protein: CASTSVRGTQTEQYF
J gene: TRBJ1-2; V gene: TRBV27; CDR3 protein: CASSTQGHSMNYGYTF
J gene: TRBJ1-1; V gene: TRBV29-1; CDR3 protein: CSAPGQGFSEAFF
J gene: TRBJ2-7; V gene: TRBV28; CDR3 protein: CAWAPGLVPHEQYF
J gene: TRBJ2-1; V gene: TRBV27; CDR3 protein: CASSSRAGTSFNEQFF
J gene: TRBJ2-7; V gene: TRBV9; CDR3 protein: CASSAGQGKNEQYF
J gene: TRBJ2-4; V gene: TRBV7-9; CDR3 protein: CASSSSRMGNIQYF
J gene: TRBJ2-7; V gene: TRBV29-1; CDR3 protein: CSVGIQGPYEQYF
J gene: TRBJ1-1; V gene: TRBV11-2; CDR3 protein: CASSLGSTGSEAFF
J gene: TRBJ2-2; V gene: TRBV15; CDR3 protein: CATSAAGRLAGEYQSGELFF
J gene: TRBJ2-2; V gene: TRBV5-1; CDR3 protein: CASSERGGLTGELFF
J gene: TRBJ1-2; V gene: TRBV9; CDR3 protein: CASSVDPGQANYGYTF
J gene: TRBJ2-7; V gene: TRBV11-2; CDR3 protein: CASSLWVDRANEQYF
J gene: TRBJ2-7; V gene: TRBV28; CDR3 protein: CASSQQNSYEQYF
J gene: TRBJ2-1; V gene: TRBV7-2; CDR3 protein: CASSLEGTGYNEQFF
J gene: TRBJ2-7; V gene: TRBV7-9; CDR3 protein: CASSSGQGPYEQYF
J gene: TRBJ2-3; V gene: TRBV6-6; CDR3 protein: CASKGGGTDTQYF
J gene: TRBJ1-1; V gene: TRBV9; CDR3 protein: CASSVGSGEAFF
J gene: TRBJ2-1; V gene: TRBV19; CDR3 protein: CASRGGPSSYNEQFF
J gene: TRBJ2-1; V gene: TRBV6-5; CDR3 protein: CASSYGRTGYNEQFF
J gene: TRBJ2-3; V gene: TRBV27; CDR3 protein: CASSLHRPTSTDTQYF